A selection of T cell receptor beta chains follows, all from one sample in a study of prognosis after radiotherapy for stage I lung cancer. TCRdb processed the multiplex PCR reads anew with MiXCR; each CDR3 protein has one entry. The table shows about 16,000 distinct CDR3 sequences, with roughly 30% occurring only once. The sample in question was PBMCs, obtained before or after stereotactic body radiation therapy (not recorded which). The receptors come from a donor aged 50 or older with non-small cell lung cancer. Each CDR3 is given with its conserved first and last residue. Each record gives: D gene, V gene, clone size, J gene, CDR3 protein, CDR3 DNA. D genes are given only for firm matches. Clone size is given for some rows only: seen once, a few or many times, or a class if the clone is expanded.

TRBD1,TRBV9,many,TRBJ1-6,CASSGTGNNSPLHF,TGTGCCAGCAGCGGGACAGGGAACAATTCACCCCTCCACTTT
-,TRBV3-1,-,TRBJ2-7,CASRSGHSYEQYF,TGTGCCAGCAGATCTGGACACTCCTACGAGCAGTACTTC
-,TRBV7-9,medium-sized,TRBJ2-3,CASSFRQTSTDTQYF,TGTGCCAGCAGCTTTAGGCAGACTAGCACAGATACGCAGTATTTT
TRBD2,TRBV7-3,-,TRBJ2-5,CASSTTGTSGETQYF,TGTGCCAGCAGCACAACCGGGACTAGTGGCGAGACCCAGTACTTC
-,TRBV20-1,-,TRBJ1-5,CSARPHGAGNQPQHF,TGCAGTGCTAGACCTCACGGGGCAGGCAATCAGCCCCAGCATTTT
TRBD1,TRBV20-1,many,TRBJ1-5,CSAAPVRGGNQPQHF,TGCAGTGCTGCCCCGGTCAGGGGGGGCAATCAGCCCCAGCATTTT
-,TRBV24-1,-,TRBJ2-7,CATSEQVGKQYF,TGTGCCACCAGTGAACAGGTGGGTAAGCAGTACTTC
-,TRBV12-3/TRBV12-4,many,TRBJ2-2,CASSPSRGIGELFF,TGTGCCAGCAGTCCTAGCCGGGGGATCGGGGAGCTGTTTTTT
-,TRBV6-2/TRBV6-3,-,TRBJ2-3,CASRFIRDKDTQYF,TGTGCCAGCAGGTTCATAAGGGACAAAGATACGCAGTATTTT
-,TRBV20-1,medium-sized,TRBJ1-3,CSASPQRGYTIYF,TGCAGTGCTAGTCCACAACGCGGTTACACCATATATTTT
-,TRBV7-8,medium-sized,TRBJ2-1,CASSLQGYYNEQFF,TGTGCCAGCAGCTTACAGGGGTACTACAATGAGCAGTTCTTC
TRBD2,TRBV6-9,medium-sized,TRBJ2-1,CASSSPGLANYNEQFF,TGTGCCAGCAGTTCACCGGGACTAGCGAATTACAATGAGCAGTTCTTC
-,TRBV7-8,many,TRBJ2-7,CASSLMLSWDEQYF,TGTGCCAGCAGCTTAATGCTGTCGTGGGACGAGCAGTACTTC
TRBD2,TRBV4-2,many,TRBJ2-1,CASSQVGFGTSQTNEQFF,TGTGCCAGCAGCCAAGTAGGTTTTGGGACTAGTCAGACCAATGAGCAGTTCTTC
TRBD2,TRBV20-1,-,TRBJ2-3,CSAWTSGTTDTQYF,TGCAGTGCCTGGACTAGCGGGACTACAGATACGCAGTATTTT
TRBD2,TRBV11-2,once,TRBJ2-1,CASSPTSGVYNEQFF,TGTGCCAGCAGTCCGACTAGCGGGGTATACAATGAGCAGTTCTTC
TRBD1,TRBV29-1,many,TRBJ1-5,CSVAEAGGSNQPQHF,TGCAGCGTTGCAGAGGCAGGGGGAAGCAATCAGCCCCAGCATTTT
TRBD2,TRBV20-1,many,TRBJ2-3,CSARRTSGSRVGTDTQYF,TGCAGTGCTAGGCGGACTAGCGGGAGCAGGGTGGGCACAGATACGCAGTATTTT
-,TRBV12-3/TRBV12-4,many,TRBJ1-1,CASKTYRVEAEAFF,TGTGCCAGCAAGACCTACAGGGTGGAGGCTGAAGCTTTCTTT
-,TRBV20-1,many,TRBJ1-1,CSAKPLRGNMNTEAFF,TGCAGTGCCAAACCATTGCGGGGGAACATGAACACTGAAGCTTTCTTT
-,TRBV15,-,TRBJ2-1,CATSRDGAGSPYNEQFF,TGTGCCACCAGCAGAGATGGTGCGGGAAGTCCCTACAATGAGCAGTTCTTC
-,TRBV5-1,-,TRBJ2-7,CASSPEGYEQHF,TGCGCCAGCAGCCCGGAGGGCTACGAGCAGCACTTC
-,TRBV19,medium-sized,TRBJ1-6,CASSIGQDNSPLHF,TGTGCCAGTAGTATTGGCCAGGATAATTCACCCCTCCACTTT
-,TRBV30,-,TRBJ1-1,CACSGSWWAESFF,TGTGCCTGTAGCGGCAGCTGGTGGGCTGAATCTTTCTTT
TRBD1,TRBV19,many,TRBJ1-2,CASRTTGGGFNGYTF,TGTGCCAGTAGGACGACAGGGGGCGGATTTAATGGCTACACCTTC
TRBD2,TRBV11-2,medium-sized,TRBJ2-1,CASSLTGTRKFF,TGTGCCAGCAGCTTAACCGGGACTAGGAAGTTCTTC
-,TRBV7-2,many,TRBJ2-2,CASSWSQVANTGGLFF,TGTGCCAGCAGCTGGAGCCAGGTCGCGAACACCGGGGGGCTGTTTTTT
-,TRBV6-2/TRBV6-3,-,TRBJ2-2,CASSPGQDNGKLFF,TGTGCCAGCAGCCCCGGACAAGACAACGGGAAGCTGTTTTTT
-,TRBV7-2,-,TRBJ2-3,CVSSFQRGTDTQYF,TGTGTCAGCAGCTTCCAGAGGGGCACAGATACGCAGTATTTT
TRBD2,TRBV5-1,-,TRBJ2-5,CASSYGTIGQETQYF,TGCGCCAGCAGTTACGGGACTATCGGCCAAGAGACCCAGTACTTC
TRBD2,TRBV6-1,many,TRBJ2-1,CASSEASGRVDEQFF,TGTGCCAGCAGTGAGGCTAGCGGGAGAGTCGATGAGCAGTTCTTC
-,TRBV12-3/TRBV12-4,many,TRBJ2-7,CASSFRRRDYEQYF,TGTGCCAGCAGTTTTCGCCGGCGGGACTACGAGCAGTACTTC
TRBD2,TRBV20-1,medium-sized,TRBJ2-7,CSAPLTSGRAYEQYF,TGCAGTGCTCCTCTCACTAGCGGGAGGGCCTACGAGCAGTACTTC
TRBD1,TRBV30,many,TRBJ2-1,CAWEGQGYNEQFF,TGTGCCTGGGAGGGACAGGGCTACAATGAGCAGTTCTTC
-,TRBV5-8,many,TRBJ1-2,CASSGGQRQYGYTF,TGTGCCAGCAGCGGCGGACAACGTCAATATGGCTACACCTTC
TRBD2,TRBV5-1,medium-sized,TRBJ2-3,CASRTSGRLSSTDTQYF,TGCGCCAGCAGGACTAGCGGGAGGCTCTCTAGCACAGATACGCAGTATTTT